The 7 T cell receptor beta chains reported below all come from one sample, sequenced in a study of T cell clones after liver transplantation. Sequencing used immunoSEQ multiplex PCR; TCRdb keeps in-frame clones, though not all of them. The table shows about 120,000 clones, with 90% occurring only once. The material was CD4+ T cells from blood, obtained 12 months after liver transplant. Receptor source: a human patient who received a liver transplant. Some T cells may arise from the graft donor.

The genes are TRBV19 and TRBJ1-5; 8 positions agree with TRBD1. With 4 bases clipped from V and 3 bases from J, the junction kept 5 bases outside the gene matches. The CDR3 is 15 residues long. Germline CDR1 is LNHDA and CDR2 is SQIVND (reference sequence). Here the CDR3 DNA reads TGTGCCAGTAGTACCAGGACAGGGACCAATCAGCCCCAGCATTTT. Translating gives CASSTRTGTNQPQHF.

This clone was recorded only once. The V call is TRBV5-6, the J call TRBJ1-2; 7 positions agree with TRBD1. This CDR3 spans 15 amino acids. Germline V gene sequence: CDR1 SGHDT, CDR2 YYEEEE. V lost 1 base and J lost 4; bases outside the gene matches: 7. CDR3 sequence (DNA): TGTGCCAGCAGCTTGCAGGGGGATAATCCCTATGGCTACACCTTC. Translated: CASSLQGDNPYGYTF.

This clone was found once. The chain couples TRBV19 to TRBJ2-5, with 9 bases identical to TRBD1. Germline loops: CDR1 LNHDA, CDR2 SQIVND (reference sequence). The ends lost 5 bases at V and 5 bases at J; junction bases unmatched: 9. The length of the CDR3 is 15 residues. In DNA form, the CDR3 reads TGTGCCAGTAGTGGGACAGGGACGGTAGGGGAGACCCAGTACTTC. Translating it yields CASSGTGTVGETQYF.

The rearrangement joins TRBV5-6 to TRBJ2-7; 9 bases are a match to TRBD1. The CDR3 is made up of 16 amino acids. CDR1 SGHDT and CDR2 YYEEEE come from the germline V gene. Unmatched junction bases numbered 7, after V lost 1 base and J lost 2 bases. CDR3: CASSLPHGTGTYEQYF. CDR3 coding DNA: TGTGCCAGCAGCTTGCCCCACGGGACAGGGACCTACGAGCAGTACTTC.

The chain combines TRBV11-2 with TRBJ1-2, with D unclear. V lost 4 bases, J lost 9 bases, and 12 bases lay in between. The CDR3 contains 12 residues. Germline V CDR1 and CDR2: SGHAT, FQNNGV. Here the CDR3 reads CASSSTTRSYTF. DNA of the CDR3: TGTGCCAGCAGCTCGACCACTAGGAGCTACACCTTC.

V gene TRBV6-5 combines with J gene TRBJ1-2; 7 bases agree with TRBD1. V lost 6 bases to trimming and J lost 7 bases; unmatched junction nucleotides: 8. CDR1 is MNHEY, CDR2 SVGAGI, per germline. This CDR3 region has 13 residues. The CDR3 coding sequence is TGTGCCAGCAGCTCCGACAGGGTTTTTGGCTACACCTTC. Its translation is CASSSDRVFGYTF.

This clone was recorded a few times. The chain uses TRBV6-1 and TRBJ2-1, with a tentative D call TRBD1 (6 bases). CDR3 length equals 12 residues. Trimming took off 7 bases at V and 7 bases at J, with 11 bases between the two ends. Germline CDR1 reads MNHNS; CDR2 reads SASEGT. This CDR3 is CASNRVGNEQFF. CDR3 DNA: TGTGCCAGCAACAGGGTTGGGAATGAGCAGTTCTTC.